These 26 T cell receptor beta chains originate from one sample sequenced in a study of cytomegalovirus exposure and HLA in healthy donors. PCR was performed using 60 Vbeta and 13 Jbeta primers. The assay was immunoSEQ multiplex PCR, and TCRdb's table has in-frame clones only and misses some. The table records 120,000 to 150,000 clones, about two thirds of them present only once. The sequenced sample was PBMCs. Every receptor here comes from a woman younger than 30 in good health and CMV-seronegative.

The chain has TRBV7-2 and TRBJ1-3; D not certain. V lost 3 bases and J lost 6, with 21 bases in between. From germline, CDR1 is SGHTA and CDR2 FQGNSA. The CDR3 loop spans 17 amino acids. CDR3 sequence: CASSFELAGDLSNTIYF. The CDR3 DNA sequence: TGTGCCAGCAGCTTCGAACTAGCGGGAGATCTATCAAACACCATATATTTT. The variable domain in full, with the rest retrieved from reference TRBV7-2 and TRBJ1-3, is GAGVSQSPSNKVTEKGKDVELRCDPISGHTALYWYRQSLGQGLEFLIYFQGNSAPDKSGLPSDRFSAERTGGSVSTLTIQRTQQEDSAVYLCASSFELAGDLSNTIYFGEGSWLTVV.

The genes are TRBV6-5 and TRBJ2-7; 8 positions match TRBD1. The junction had 12 bases not matched to a gene; V was cut back by 8 bases and J by 6 bases. Looked up from germline, CDR1 is MNHEY and CDR2 is SVGAGI. This CDR3 comprises 14 residues. CDR3 nucleotides: TGTGCCAGCCAAGACAGGGGTGGAATCCGCGAGCAGTACTTC. As protein: CASQDRGGIREQYF.

This chain links TRBV4-3 with TRBJ1-5; 8 bases map to TRBD1. The ends lost 0 bases at V and 6 bases at J; junction bases unmatched: 1. This CDR3 region has 14 residues. The germline V gene encodes CDR1 LGHNA and CDR2 YSLEER. The CDR3 reads CASSQDRGLQPQHF. The CDR3 DNA sequence: TGCGCCAGCAGCCAAGACAGGGGGCTTCAGCCCCAGCATTTT.

The chain recombines TRBV4-3 with TRBJ2-1; 7 bases are a match to TRBD2. The V and J ends lost 0 bases and 6 bases, in that order; junction bases with no gene match: 11. This CDR3 has 17 residues. Germline assignment: CDR1 LGHNA and CDR2 YSLEER. CDR3 sequence: CASSQEASGSRSNEQFF. DNA for the CDR3: TGCGCCAGCAGCCAAGAGGCTAGCGGATCTCGCTCCAATGAGCAGTTCTTC.

This clone was seen more than once but under ten times. The V and J genes are TRBV27 and TRBJ1-3, with TRBD1 identical over 7 bases. The germline CDR1 and CDR2 sequences are MNHEY and SMNVEV (reference sequence). J gave up 0 bases and V 6 bases, and 14 bases lay outside the gene matches. The CDR3 is 18 amino acids. CDR3 sequence (DNA): TGTGCCAGCAGACACCCGGGACAGAAAAAACACTCTGGAAACACCATATATTTT. Translation gives CASRHPGQKKHSGNTIYF.

The gene calls are TRBV11-2 and TRBJ2-1, with TRBD2 matching 9 bases. The germline V gene encodes CDR1 SGHAT and CDR2 FQNNGV. The CDR3 is 16 residues long. After removal of 5 bases from V and 1 base from J, the junction contained 6 bases not matched to a gene. The CDR3 protein is CASSLSGSNSYNEQFF. The CDR3 DNA sequence: TGTGCCAGCAGCCTTAGCGGGAGTAATTCCTACAATGAGCAGTTCTTC.

The genes are TRBV21-1 and TRBJ2-3; TRBD2 is the table's D call and was not checked against the DNA. TRBV21-1 is a pseudogene. CDR3 length: 14 amino acids. CDR3 protein: CASSNRERTDTQYF. The CDR3 DNA reads TGTGCCAGCAGCAACCGGGAGAGGACAGATACGCAGTATTTT.

The V and J genes are TRBV6-5 and TRBJ1-4, with a possible D match to TRBD1 (5 bases). Trimming left V 4 bases short and J 5 bases short, with 17 bases between. CDR1 is MNHEY and CDR2 is SVGAGI in the germline V gene. The CDR3 has 16 amino acids. CDR3 sequence (DNA): TGTGCCAGCAGTTTAATGGCATCAGCAGGGAATGAAAAACTGTTTTTT. Its protein product is CASSLMASAGNEKLFF.

J is TRBJ1-2 and V is TRBV4-3, with 8 bases matching TRBD1. The CDR3 spans 14 residues. In germline, CDR1 is LGHNA, CDR2 YSLEER. The V gene end was trimmed by 1 base and the J gene end by 4 bases; junction bases not matched to a gene: 2. The CDR3 region has the DNA TGCGCCAGCAGCCAAGGGACAGGGAGCTATGGCTACACCTTC. The encoded protein is CASSQGTGSYGYTF.

V is TRBV28 and J is TRBJ2-7, with 8 bases aligning to TRBD2. In germline, CDR1 is MDHEN, CDR2 SYDVKM. The CDR3 extends over 12 amino acids. V was pared by 10 bases and J by 7 bases, with 9 bases of the junction left unmatched. For the CDR3, the DNA is TGTGCCACCCGGGGGGGGACGCGAGAGCAGTACTTC. As protein: CATRGGTREQYF.

In this sample, this clone turned up a few times. The J gene is TRBJ2-2, the V gene TRBV10-3; 10 bases are shared with TRBD2. The CDR3 is 16 residues long. V was pared by 4 bases and J by 6 bases, with 8 bases of the junction left unmatched. CDR1 and CDR2 from the germline V gene are ENHRY and SYGVKD. The CDR3 region has the DNA TGTGCCATCAGTGTCAGCGGGGGGGCCAATTCCGGGGAGCTGTTTTTT. It codes for CAISVSGGANSGELFF.

The genes are TRBV18 and TRBJ1-2, with 8 bases lining up with TRBD1. This CDR3 region has 15 residues. The germline gives CDR1 KGHSH, CDR2 LQKENI. Trimming removed 1 base from V and 8 bases from J; junction bases left unmatched: 9. This CDR3 is CASSPLPTGELGYTF. In nucleotides, the CDR3 is TGTGCCAGCTCACCACTCCCGACAGGGGAGTTGGGCTACACCTTC.

V is TRBV5-1 and J is TRBJ1-5; 9 nucleotides agree with TRBD1. Trimming took 0 bases from V and 4 from J; bases not matched to a gene: 2. CDR1 and CDR2 (germline): SGHRS, YFSETQ. The CDR3 covers 15 residues. CDR3 protein: CASSLGGTGNQPQHF. Here the CDR3 DNA reads TGCGCCAGCAGCTTGGGGGGGACAGGGAATCAGCCCCAGCATTTT.

CDR3 amino acids: CASSLSVIGTGNYGYTF. Written as DNA, the CDR3 is TGTGCCAGCAGCTTAAGCGTCATTGGGACAGGCAACTATGGCTACACCTTC. This chain uses TRBV7-9 with TRBJ1-2; 8 nucleotides align to TRBD1. V trimming: 2 bases; J trimming: 2 bases; junction bases outside the gene matches: 10. The CDR3 sequence is 17 residues long. Germline V gene sequence: CDR1 SEHNR, CDR2 FQNEAQ (reference sequence).

This clone appeared a single time. V usage is TRBV18 and J usage is TRBJ1-4; 9 nucleotides match TRBD1. This CDR3 contains 16 residues. The junction had 2 bases not matched to a gene; V was cut back by 3 bases and J by 0 bases. Germline V gene sequence: CDR1 KGHSH, CDR2 LQKENI. CDR3 DNA: TGTGCCAGCTCACCCGGACAGGGGACAACTAATGAAAAACTGTTTTTT. Its translation: CASSPGQGTTNEKLFF.

The V and J genes are TRBV5-1 and TRBJ2-2, with TRBD2 as a possible D gene (6 bases). The CDR3 has 17 residues. Looked up from germline, CDR1 is SGHRS and CDR2 is YFSETQ. V was cut by 0 bases and J by 0 bases, with 12 bases left in between. The CDR3 sequence: CASSLASGGANTGELFF. The CDR3 DNA is TGCGCCAGCAGCTTGGCCTCGGGCGGGGCGAACACCGGGGAGCTGTTTTTT.

The J gene is TRBJ2-7, the V gene TRBV28, with D maybe TRBD1 (5 bases). With 2 bases removed from V and 4 bases from J, the gap between germline ends came to 9 bases. This CDR3 is 13 amino acids long. Germline V gives CDR1 MDHEN, CDR2 SYDVKM. The CDR3 here is CASSLSQGYEQYF. DNA for the CDR3: TGTGCCAGCAGTTTAAGTCAGGGTTACGAGCAGTACTTC.

The chain combines TRBV9 with TRBJ2-3; D gene ambiguous. The CDR3 length is 13 residues. Germline CDR1 is SGDLS and CDR2 is YYNGEE. Trimming took 1 base from V and 10 from J, leaving 13 bases between them. As DNA, the CDR3 is TGTGCCAGCAGCGTATCCCACTCGTGGTCGCAGTATTTT. This encodes CASSVSHSWSQYF. Drawing the rest from reference TRBV9 and TRBJ2-3, the complete variable domain is DSGVTQTPKHLITATGQRVTLRCSPRSGDLSVYWYQQSLDQGLQFLIQYYNGEERAKGNILERFSAQQFPDLHSELNLSSLELGDSALYFCASSVSHSWSQYFGPGTRLTVL.

This clone was counted a single time. The junction departs from the called germline gene at one end, perhaps through a read error. The genes are TRBV4-2 and TRBJ2-7; 8 positions match TRBD1. Germline V lookup: CDR1 LGHNA, CDR2 YNFKEQ. This CDR3 spans 16 amino acids. CDR3 DNA: TGTGCCAGCAGCCCCGGCGCCGGTGCAGGGGGCTACGAGCAGCACTTC. Amino acids: CASSPGAGAGGYEQHF.

The V call is TRBV7-9, the J call TRBJ2-7; TRBD2 agrees at 10 bases. Per the germline V gene, CDR1 is SEHNR and CDR2 is FQNEAQ (reference sequence). V shed 1 base and J 3 bases; nucleotides not matched to a gene: 6. The CDR3 length is 16 residues. The CDR3 is CASSLGLAGEFYEQYF. The DNA for the CDR3 is TGTGCCAGCAGCTTAGGCCTAGCGGGGGAGTTCTACGAGCAGTACTTC.

This clone has only a few counts. The J gene is TRBJ1-2, the V gene TRBV28; D perhaps matches TRBD1 (5 bases). V was shortened by 4 bases and J by 8 bases, with 20 bases between the two germline ends. From germline, CDR1 is MDHEN and CDR2 SYDVKM. The CDR3 consists of 15 residues. The CDR3 is CASSSRLQGVGGYTF. As DNA, the CDR3 is TGTGCCAGCAGTTCTCGGCTGCAGGGCGTTGGGGGCTACACCTTC.

This chain connects TRBV7-2 to TRBJ1-2; no firm D call. The CDR3 has 14 residues. Germline CDR1 reads SGHTA; CDR2 reads FQGNSA. Trimming left V 1 base short and J 1 base short, with 7 bases between. CDR3 coding DNA: TGTGCCAGCAGCTTAGATGGCGGTAACTATGGCTACACCTTC. As protein: CASSLDGGNYGYTF.

The rearrangement links TRBV29-1 to TRBJ2-7; no firm D call. The CDR3 is 11 amino acids. Trimming took 7 bases from V and 7 from J, leaving 14 bases between them. Germline V lookup: CDR1 SQVTM, CDR2 ANQGSEA. CDR3 nucleotides: TGCAGCGGCTCCAATTACAATGAGCAGTACTTC. Translation: CSGSNYNEQYF.

Regarding this clone: Within the sample, other DNA sequences also encode this same CDR3. This chain links TRBV28 with TRBJ2-1; possibly TRBD1 for D (5 bases). CDR1 MDHEN and CDR2 SYDVKM come from the germline V gene. CDR3 size: 15 residues. V lost 5 bases to trimming and J lost 3 bases, with 14 bases between them. CDR3 coding DNA: TGTGCCAGCAGTGGGGCCCTCGGCCTCTACAATGAGCAGTTCTTC. Translated, it gives CASSGALGLYNEQFF.

The chain employs TRBV19 and TRBJ1-1, with TRBD1 matching over 10 bases. After removal of 11 bases from V and 5 bases from J, the junction contained 17 bases not matched to a gene. CDR3 length: 16 residues. CDR1 and CDR2 from the germline V gene are LNHDA and SQIVND (reference sequence). CDR3 DNA sequence: TGTGCCTGCTATGCCGGGACAGGGGAGGCGAGGACTGAAGCTTTCTTT. Translating it yields CACYAGTGEARTEAFF.

The genes are TRBV6-1 and TRBJ1-2; the match to TRBD1 covers 8 bases. The trim removed 2 bases at V and 5 bases at J, leaving 19 bases unmatched. CDR1 and CDR2 (germline): MNHNS, SASEGT. The CDR3 is made up of 19 amino acids. CDR3 sequence (DNA): TGTGCCAGCAGTGAAAGGTTTGACGTTGGCAGGGGGCAGGAATATGGCTACACCTTC. The encoded protein is CASSERFDVGRGQEYGYTF.